This T cell receptor beta chain was recovered during a study of T cells in Graves' hyperthyroidism and ophthalmopathy. Overall study context: Prior to any treatment, at the point of initial diagnosis, peripheral blood was collected.

Exclusion of patients followed from uncontrolled infection, other autoimmune disease, pregnancy or lactation. PBMCs stemmed from 10 ml fresh peripheral blood. This clonotype was detected many times. Its antigen is still unknown. Germline assignment: CDR1 MDHEN and CDR2 SYDVKM. The V and J ends lost 5 bases and 6 bases, in that order; junction bases with no gene match: 6. There are 14 residues in the CDR3. Findings and caveats of the study: Most clonotypes that expanded in the thyroid above 0.001 also showed up in blood.

Amplification yielded TCR beta CDR3 regions, with RNA transcripts as the source. First-round RT-PCR targeting the TCR CDR3 was performed with the HTBI primer set. MiXCR, applied by TCRdb to the multiplex PCR reads, yields one record per CDR3 protein. The sample includes 450,000 to 550,000 distinct CDR3 sequences, roughly 25% seen only once; the top ten take over 9%. The TCR sequence derives from a woman in her twenties or thirties with Graves' ophthalmopathy. Sequenced input: blood. This chain links TRBV28 with TRBJ2-2, with TRBD1 matching over 7 bases. The CDR3 is CASSSLGQPGELFF. Written as DNA, the CDR3 is TGTGCCAGCAGTAGCCTGGGACAGCCCGGGGAGCTGTTTTTT.